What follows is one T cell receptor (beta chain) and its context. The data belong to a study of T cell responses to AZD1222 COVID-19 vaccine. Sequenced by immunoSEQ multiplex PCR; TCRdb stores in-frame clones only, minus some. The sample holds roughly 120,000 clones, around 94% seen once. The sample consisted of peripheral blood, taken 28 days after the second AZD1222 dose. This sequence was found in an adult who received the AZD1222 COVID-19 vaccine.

CDR3 in amino acids: CASSTGQGFYGYTF. The DNA for the CDR3 is TGTGCCAGCAGCACCGGACAGGGATTCTATGGCTACACCTTC. J is TRBJ1-2 and V is TRBV7-2; 8 positions match TRBD1. J lost 4 bases, V lost 5 bases, and 6 bases had no gene match. Germline-derived CDR1 and CDR2 are SGHTA and FQGNSA. The CDR3 sequence is 14 residues long.